The sequence of this T cell receptor beta chain was determined in a study of vaccination and CD4 T cells after COVID-19. Whole-study context: The study drew post-COVID samples a median around 100 days after diagnosis (range 35 to 161). Cells were stimulated with overlapping spike peptide pools from SARS-CoV-2, HCoV-NL63, HCoV-OC43 and HCoV-229E. Control cultures used a CEFX viral epitope pool, an HIV-1 Nef peptide pool, or no peptide.

Treatment: approximately 11-day PBMC culture with coronavirus spike peptide pools or control peptides (ViraFEST assay). Before the COVID-19 pandemic (2011-2018), CD4+ T cells were obtained from the unexposed donor. Each well received about 2.2 million PBMCs, cultured with roughly 9.4 IU/ml IL-2 and 10 ug/ml peptide pools. The Oncomine TCR Beta short-read assay sequenced DNA from cultured CD4+ T cells. TCRdb analysed the PCR reads with MiXCR anew, one entry per CDR3 protein. This sample has around 4,800 distinct CDR3 sequences, with around a quarter found just once. Only a few counts were recorded for this clonotype. Its antigen is not identified. Looked up from germline, CDR1 is LNHNV and CDR2 is YYDKDF (reference sequence). This CDR3 has 16 residues. V gave up 0 bases and J gave up 9 bases, with 15 bases separating them.

The TCR was taken from a human donor in good health. The chain is built from TRBV15 and TRBJ1-6; possible D gene TRBD1, 5 bases. The sample comprised CD4+ T cells from blood, cultured in vitro. The CDR3: CATSRDLTGEGSPLHF. CDR3 nucleotides: TGTGCCACCAGCAGAGATCTAACGGGGGAAGGTTCACCCCTCCACTTT.